This TCR beta chain is drawn from a study of shared clonotypes between healthy human individuals. Remarks on this clone: Its antigen is not known.

Study-level results: Of the naive CD4 clonotypes, around 4.9% were shared across a few donors.

The CDR3 runs to 12 residues. CDR1 and CDR2 from the germline V gene are SGHRS and YFSETQ. V was pared by 5 bases and J by 12 bases, with 12 bases between. Several immunoSEQ 96-well plates shared each subset's DNA, each plate a replicate. Sequenced by immunoSEQ multiplex PCR; TCRdb stores in-frame clones only, minus some. There are some 2,100,000 clones in the sample; more than 90% occur only once, and over 0.1% lies in the top ten. The rearrangement uses TRBV5-1 and TRBJ1-6; tentatively, D is TRBD1 (5 bases). The sample taken for sequencing was naive CD4+ T cells sorted from blood. This sample's subset: CD45RA+ positively selected. This receptor was identified in a man between 18 and 35 years old in good health. In DNA, the CDR3 is TGCGCCAGCAGGGTCCCGGGGGGACCCCTCCACTTT. It is translated as CASRVPGGPLHF.